This T cell receptor beta chain appears in the sequencing data of a study of shared clonotypes between healthy human individuals. There are 17 residues in the CDR3. The germline V gene encodes CDR1 SGHDT and CDR2 YYEEEE. Losses at the gene ends were 4 bases for V and 2 bases for J; bases not matched to a gene: 14. The naive CD8 population came from CD45RO-negative cells selected for CCR7, without terminally differentiated effector memory CD45RA+ cells. Several immunoSEQ 96-well plates shared each subset's DNA, each plate a replicate. The protocol was immunoSEQ multiplex PCR, while the TCRdb copy is restricted to in-frame clones and leaves out a portion. Of 560,000 or so clones listed, roughly 96% are singletons.

The clonotype originates from a woman aged 30 to 39 in good health. The chain is built from TRBV5-6 and TRBJ2-5, with 7 bases lining up with TRBD2. What was sequenced was naive CD8+ T cells sorted from blood. This CDR3 is CASSLMWGGNLQETQYF. The CDR3 nucleotides read TGTGCCAGCAGCCTAATGTGGGGGGGAAACCTACAAGAGACCCAGTACTTC.